This TCR beta chain was recovered during a study of control samples from healthy donors and cancer patients. The table came from immunoSEQ multiplex PCR; TCRdb's copy has only in-frame clones and leaves some out. This table holds under 150,000 clones, roughly 89% found once. With 0 bases removed from V and 5 bases from J, the gap between germline ends came to 20 bases. The CDR3 length is 18 residues. The V gene's germline CDR1 is MGHRA and CDR2 YSYEKL. Source material: blood. V and J are TRBV4-1 and TRBJ1-3; D remains ambiguous. This receptor was identified in a young man in good health. CDR3 nucleotide sequence: TGCGCCAGCAGCCAAGAGAGTGTGCTAGGAGCGGCTAGAAACACCATATATTTT. It codes for CASSQESVLGAARNTIYF.